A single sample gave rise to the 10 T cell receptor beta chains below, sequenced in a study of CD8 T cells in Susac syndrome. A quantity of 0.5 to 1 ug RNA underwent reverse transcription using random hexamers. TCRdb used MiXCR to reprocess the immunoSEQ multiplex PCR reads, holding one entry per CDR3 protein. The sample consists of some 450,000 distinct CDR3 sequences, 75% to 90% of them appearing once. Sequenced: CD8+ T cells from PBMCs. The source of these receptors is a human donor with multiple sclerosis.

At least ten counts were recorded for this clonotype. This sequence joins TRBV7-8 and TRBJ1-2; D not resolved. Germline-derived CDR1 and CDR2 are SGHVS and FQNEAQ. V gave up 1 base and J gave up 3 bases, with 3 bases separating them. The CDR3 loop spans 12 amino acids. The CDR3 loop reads CASSLGDYGYTF. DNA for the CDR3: TGTGCCAGCAGCTTAGGGGACTATGGCTACACCTTC.

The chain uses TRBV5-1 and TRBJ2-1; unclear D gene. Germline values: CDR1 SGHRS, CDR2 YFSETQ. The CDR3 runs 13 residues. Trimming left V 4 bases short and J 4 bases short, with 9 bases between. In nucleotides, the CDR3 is TGCGCCAGCAGCGTGGACGTTTACAATGAGCAGTTCTTC. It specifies CASSVDVYNEQFF.

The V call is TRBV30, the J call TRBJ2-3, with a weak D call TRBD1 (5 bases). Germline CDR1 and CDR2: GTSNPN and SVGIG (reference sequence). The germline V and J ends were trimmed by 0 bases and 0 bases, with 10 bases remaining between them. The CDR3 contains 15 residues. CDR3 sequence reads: CAWSVDSASTDTQYF. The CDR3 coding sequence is TGTGCCTGGAGTGTAGACAGCGCTAGCACAGATACGCAGTATTTT.

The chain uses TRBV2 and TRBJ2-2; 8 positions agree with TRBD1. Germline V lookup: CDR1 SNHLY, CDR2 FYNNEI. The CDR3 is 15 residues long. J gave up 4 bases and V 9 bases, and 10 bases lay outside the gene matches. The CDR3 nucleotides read TGTGCCAGGTCCGGGGGACAGGAGCCCACCGGGGAGCTGTTTTTT. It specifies CARSGGQEPTGELFF.

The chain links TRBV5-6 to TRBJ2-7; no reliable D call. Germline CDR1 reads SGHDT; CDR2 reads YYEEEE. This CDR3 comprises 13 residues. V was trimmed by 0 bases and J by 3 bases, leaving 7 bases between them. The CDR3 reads CASSLAPIYEQYF. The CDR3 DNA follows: TGTGCCAGCAGCTTGGCTCCTATCTACGAGCAGTACTTC.

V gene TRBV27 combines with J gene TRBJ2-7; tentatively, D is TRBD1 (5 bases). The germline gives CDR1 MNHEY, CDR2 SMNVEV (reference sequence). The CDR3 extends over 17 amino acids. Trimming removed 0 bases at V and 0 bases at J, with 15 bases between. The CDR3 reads CASSLSGQARASYEQYF. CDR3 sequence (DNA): TGTGCCAGCAGTTTATCGGGGCAGGCCCGCGCCTCCTACGAGCAGTACTTC.

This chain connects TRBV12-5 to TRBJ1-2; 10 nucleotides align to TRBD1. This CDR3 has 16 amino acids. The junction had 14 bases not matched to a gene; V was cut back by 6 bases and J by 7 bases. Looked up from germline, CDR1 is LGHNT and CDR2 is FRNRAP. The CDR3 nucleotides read TGTGCTAGTGGCCCGACAGGGGGCCCAACCGTCGGTGGCTACACCTTC. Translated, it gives CASGPTGGPTVGGYTF.

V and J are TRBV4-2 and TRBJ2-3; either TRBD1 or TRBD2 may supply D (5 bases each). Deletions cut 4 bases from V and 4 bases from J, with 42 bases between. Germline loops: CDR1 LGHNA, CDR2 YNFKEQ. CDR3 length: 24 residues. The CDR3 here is CASSLDKWDPSLRPTSGIADTQYF. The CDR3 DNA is TGTGCCAGCAGCCTCGACAAGTGGGACCCCTCCCTGAGACCAACTTCGGGAATCGCAGATACGCAGTATTTT.

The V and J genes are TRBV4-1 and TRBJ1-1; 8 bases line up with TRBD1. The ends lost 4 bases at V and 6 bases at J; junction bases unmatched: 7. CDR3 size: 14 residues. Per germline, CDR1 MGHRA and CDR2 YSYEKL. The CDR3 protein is CASSLSDRAAEAFF. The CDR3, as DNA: TGCGCCAGCAGCCTATCGGACAGGGCCGCTGAAGCTTTCTTT.

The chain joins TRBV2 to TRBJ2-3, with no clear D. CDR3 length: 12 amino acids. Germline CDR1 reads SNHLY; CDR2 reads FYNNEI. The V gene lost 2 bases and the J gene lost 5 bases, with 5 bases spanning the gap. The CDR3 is CASSEFGDTQYF. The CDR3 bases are TGTGCCAGCAGTGAATTTGGAGATACGCAGTATTTT.